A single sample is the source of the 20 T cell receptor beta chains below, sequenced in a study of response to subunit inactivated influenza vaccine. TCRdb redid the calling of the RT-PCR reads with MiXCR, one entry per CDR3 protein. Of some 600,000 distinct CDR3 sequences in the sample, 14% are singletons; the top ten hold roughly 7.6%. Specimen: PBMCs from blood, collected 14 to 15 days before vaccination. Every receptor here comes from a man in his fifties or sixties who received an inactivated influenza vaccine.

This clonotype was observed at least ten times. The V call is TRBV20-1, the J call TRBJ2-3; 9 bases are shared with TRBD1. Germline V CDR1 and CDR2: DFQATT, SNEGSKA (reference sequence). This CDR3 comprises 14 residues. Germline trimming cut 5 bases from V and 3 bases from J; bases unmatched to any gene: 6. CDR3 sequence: CSAFRDRVTDTQYF. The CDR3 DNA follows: TGCAGTGCTTTCCGGGACAGGGTGACAGATACGCAGTATTTT.

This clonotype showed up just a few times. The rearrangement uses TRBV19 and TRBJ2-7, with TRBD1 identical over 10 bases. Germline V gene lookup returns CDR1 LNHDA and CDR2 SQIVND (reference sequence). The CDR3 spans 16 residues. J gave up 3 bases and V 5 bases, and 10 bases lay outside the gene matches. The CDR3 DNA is TGTGCCAGTAGTGATGAACCGGGACAGGGGATCTACGAGCAGTACTTC. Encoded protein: CASSDEPGQGIYEQYF.

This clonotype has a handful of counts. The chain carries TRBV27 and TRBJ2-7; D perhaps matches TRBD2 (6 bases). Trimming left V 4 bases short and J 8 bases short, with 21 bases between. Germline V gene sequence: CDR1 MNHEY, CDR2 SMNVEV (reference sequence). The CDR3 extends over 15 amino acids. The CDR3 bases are TGTGCCAGCAGTTCCCTTGAGGGTAGCGGCCTCAAGCAGTACTTC. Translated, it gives CASSSLEGSGLKQYF.

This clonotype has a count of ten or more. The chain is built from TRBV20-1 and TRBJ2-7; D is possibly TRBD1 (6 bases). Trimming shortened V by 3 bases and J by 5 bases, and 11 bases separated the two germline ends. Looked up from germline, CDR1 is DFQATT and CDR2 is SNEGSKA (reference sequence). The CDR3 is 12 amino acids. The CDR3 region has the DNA TGCAGTGCTAGCCCCAGGGGTGACGAGCAGTACTTC. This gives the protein CSASPRGDEQYF.

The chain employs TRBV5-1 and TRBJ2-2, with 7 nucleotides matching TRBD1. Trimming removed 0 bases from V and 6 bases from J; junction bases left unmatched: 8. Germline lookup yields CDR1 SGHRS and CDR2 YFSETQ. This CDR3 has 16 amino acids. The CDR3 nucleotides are TGCGCCAGCAGCTTGGCAGGGGGTGAGGTCGCCGGGGAGCTGTTTTTT. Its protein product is CASSLAGGEVAGELFF.

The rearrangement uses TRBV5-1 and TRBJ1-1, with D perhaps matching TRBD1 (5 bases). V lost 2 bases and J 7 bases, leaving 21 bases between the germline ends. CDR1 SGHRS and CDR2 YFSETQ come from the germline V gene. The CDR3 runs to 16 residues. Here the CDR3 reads CASSLRSPGPRVEAFF. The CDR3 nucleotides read TGCGCCAGCAGCTTAAGAAGCCCGGGACCGCGAGTTGAAGCTTTCTTT.

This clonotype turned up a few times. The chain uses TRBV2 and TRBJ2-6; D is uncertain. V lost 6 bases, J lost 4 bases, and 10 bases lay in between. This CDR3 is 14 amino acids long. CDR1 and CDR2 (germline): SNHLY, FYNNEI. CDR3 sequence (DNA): TGTGCCAGCAGAGAGACTCCCGGGGCCAACGTCCTGACTTTC. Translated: CASRETPGANVLTF. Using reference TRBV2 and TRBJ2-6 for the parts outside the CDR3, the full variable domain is EPEVTQTPSHQVTQMGQEVILRCVPISNHLYFYWYRQILGQKVEFLVSFYNNEISEKSEIFDDQFSVERPDGSNFTLKIRSTKLEDSAMYFCASRETPGANVLTFGAGSRLTVL.

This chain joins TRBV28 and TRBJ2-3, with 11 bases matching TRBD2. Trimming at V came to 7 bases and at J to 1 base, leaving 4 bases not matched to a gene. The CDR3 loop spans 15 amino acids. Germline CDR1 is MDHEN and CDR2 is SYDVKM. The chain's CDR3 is CASNVAGGRTDTQYF. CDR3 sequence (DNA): TGTGCCAGCAACGTAGCGGGGGGGCGCACAGATACGCAGTATTTT.

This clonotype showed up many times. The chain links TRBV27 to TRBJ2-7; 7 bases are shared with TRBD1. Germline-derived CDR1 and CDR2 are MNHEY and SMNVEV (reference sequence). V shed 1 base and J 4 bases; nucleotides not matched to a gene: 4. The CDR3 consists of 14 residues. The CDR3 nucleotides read TGTGCCAGCAGTTTATTAGGGGGCCGGTACGAGCAGTACTTC. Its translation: CASSLLGGRYEQYF.

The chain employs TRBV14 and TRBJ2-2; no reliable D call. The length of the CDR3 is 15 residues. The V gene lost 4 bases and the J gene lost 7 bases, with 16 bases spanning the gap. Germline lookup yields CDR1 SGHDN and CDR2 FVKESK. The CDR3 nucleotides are TGTGCCAGCAGCCGAACCAAAAGGGTTAACGGGGAGCTGTTTTTT. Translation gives CASSRTKRVNGELFF.

CDR3 nucleotides: TGTGCCACCAGTGAAACCGGGACTAGCGGAAATGACTACGAGCAGTACTTC. The encoded protein is CATSETGTSGNDYEQYF. The chain couples TRBV24-1 to TRBJ2-7, with 11 bases that match TRBD2. V trimming: 4 bases; J trimming: 3 bases; junction bases outside the gene matches: 10. The germline V gene has CDR1 KGHDR and CDR2 SFDVKD. CDR3 length: 17 amino acids.

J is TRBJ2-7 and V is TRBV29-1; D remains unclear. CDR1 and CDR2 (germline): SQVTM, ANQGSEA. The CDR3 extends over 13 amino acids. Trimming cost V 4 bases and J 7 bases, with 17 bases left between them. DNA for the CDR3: TGCAGCGTTGCATCCAGCCTAGGGTTGGAGCAGTACTTC. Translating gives CSVASSLGLEQYF.

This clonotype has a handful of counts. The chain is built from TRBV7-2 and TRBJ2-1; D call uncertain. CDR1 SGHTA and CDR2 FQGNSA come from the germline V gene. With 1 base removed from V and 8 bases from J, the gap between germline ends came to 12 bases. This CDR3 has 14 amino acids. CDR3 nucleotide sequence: TGTGCCAGCAGCTTAGGGGCTAGGAGCTATGAGCAGTTCTTC. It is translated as CASSLGARSYEQFF.

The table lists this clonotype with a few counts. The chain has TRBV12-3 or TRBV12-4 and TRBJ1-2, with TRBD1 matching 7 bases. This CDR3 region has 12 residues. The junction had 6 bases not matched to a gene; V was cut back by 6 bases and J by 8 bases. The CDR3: CASRTTGSGYTF. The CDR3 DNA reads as TGTGCCAGCAGGACGACAGGGTCCGGCTACACCTTC.

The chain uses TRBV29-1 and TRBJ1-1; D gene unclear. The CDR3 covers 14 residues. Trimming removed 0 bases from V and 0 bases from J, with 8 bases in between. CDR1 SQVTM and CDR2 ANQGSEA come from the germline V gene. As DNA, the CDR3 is TGCAGCGTTGAAGATCTGGAAATGAACACTGAAGCTTTCTTT. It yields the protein CSVEDLEMNTEAFF.

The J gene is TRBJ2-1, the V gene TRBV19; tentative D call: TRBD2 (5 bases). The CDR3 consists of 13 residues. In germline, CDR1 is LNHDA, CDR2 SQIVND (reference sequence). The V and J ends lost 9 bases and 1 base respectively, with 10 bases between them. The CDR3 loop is CASPSFSYNEQFF. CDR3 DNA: TGTGCCAGCCCTAGCTTTTCCTACAATGAGCAGTTCTTC.

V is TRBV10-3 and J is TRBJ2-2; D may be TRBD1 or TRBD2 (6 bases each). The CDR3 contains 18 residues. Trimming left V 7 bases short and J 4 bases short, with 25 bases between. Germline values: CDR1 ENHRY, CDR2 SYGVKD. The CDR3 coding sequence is TGTGCCATCATGATGCGGGTTGAGGGGGAGGTAGGCACCGGGGAGCTGTTTTTT. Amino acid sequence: CAIMMRVEGEVGTGELFF.

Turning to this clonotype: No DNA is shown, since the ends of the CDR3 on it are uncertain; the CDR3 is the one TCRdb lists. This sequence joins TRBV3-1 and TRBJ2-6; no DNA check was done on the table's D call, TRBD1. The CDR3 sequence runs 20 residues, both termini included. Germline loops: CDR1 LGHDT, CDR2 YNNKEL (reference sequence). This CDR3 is CASSPPVFWLAGSGANVLTF.

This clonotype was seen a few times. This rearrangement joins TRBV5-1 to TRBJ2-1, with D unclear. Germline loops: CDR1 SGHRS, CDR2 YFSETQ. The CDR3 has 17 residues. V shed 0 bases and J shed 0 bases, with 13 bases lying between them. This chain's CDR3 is CASSLVGGMNSYNEQFF. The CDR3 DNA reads TGCGCCAGCAGCTTGGTAGGTGGGATGAACTCCTACAATGAGCAGTTCTTC.

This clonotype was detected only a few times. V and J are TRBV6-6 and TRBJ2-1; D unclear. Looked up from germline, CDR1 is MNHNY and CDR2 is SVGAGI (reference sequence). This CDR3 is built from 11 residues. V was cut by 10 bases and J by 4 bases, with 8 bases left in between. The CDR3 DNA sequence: TGTGCCATAGGGCCTTACAATGAGCAGTTCTTC. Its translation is CAIGPYNEQFF.